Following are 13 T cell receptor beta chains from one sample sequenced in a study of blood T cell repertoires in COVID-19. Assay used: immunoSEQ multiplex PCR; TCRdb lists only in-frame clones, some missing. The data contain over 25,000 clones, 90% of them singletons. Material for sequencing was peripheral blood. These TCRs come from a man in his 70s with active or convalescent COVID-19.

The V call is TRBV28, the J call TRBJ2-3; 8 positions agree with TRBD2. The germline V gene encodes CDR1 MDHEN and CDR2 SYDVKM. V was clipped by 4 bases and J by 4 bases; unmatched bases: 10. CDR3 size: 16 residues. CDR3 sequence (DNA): TGTGCCAGCAGTTCCTACTATAGCGGGATCGCAGATACGCAGTATTTT. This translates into CASSSYYSGIADTQYF.

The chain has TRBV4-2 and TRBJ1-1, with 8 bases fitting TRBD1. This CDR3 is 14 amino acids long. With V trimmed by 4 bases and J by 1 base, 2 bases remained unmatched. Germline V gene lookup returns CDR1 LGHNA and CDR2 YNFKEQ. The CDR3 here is CASSRDRGNTEAFF. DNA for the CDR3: TGTGCCAGCAGCCGAGACAGGGGGAACACTGAAGCTTTCTTT.

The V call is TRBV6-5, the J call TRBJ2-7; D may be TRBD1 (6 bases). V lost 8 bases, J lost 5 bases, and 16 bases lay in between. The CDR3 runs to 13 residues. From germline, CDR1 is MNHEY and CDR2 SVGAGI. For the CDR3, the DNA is TGTGCCAGCGGACTTACAGGGAACCACGAGCAGTACGTC. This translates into CASGLTGNHEQYV.

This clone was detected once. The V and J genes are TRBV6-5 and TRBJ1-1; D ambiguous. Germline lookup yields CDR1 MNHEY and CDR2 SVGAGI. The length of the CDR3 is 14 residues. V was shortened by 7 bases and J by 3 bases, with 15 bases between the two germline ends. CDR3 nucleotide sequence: TGTGCCAGCACGCCCCCCGGGAGGGACACTGAAGCTTTCTTT. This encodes CASTPPGRDTEAFF.

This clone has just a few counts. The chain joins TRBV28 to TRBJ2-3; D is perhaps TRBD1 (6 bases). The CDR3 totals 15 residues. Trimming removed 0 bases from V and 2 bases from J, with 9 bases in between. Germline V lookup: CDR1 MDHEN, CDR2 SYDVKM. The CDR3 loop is CASSLWGAPTDTQYF. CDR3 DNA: TGTGCCAGCAGTTTATGGGGGGCCCCCACAGATACGCAGTATTTT.

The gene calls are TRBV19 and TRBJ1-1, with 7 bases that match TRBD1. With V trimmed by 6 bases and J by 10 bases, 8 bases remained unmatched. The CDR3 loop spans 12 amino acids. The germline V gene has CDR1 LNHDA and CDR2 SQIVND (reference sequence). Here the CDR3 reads CASSHRGLGAFF. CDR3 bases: TGTGCCAGTAGCCACAGGGGATTGGGAGCTTTCTTT.

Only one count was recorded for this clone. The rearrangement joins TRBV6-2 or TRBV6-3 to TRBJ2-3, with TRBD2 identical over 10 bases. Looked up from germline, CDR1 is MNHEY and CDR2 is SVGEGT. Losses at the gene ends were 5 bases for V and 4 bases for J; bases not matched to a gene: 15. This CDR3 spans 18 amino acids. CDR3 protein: CASSPRLAGAAGPDTQYF. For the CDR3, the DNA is TGTGCCAGCAGTCCCCGGCTAGCGGGGGCCGCGGGTCCAGATACGCAGTATTTT.

In DNA form, the CDR3 reads TGTGCCTGGAGATCCGGGACAGGGGTAGGGACTAATGAAAAACTGTTTTTT. It is translated as CAWRSGTGVGTNEKLFF. The rearrangement links TRBV30 to TRBJ1-4, with 10 bases matching TRBD1. The junction had 9 bases not matched to a gene; V was cut back by 3 bases and J by 2 bases. Germline lookup yields CDR1 GTSNPN and CDR2 SVGIG (reference sequence). The CDR3 runs to 17 residues.

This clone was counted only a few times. The CDR3 spells CASSLELAGTDTQYF. The CDR3 DNA is TGCGCCAGCAGCTTGGAACTAGCGGGGACAGATACGCAGTATTTT. The J gene is TRBJ2-3, the V gene TRBV5-1, with 10 bases matching TRBD2. V lost 0 bases to trimming and J lost 3 bases; unmatched junction nucleotides: 1. The germline V gene encodes CDR1 SGHRS and CDR2 YFSETQ. This CDR3 contains 15 residues.

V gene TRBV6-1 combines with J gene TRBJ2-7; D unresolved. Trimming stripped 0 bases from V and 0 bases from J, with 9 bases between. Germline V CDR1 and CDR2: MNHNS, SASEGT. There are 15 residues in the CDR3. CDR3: CASSEAPASSYEQYF. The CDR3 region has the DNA TGTGCCAGCAGTGAAGCCCCTGCCAGCTCCTACGAGCAGTACTTC.

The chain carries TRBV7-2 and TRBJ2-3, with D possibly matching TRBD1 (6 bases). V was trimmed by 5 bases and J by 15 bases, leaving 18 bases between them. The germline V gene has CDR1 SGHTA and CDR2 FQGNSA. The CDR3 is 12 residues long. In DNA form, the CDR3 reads TGTGCCAGCAGCCAGGGGCTTCCCATTGCCTATTTT. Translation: CASSQGLPIAYF.

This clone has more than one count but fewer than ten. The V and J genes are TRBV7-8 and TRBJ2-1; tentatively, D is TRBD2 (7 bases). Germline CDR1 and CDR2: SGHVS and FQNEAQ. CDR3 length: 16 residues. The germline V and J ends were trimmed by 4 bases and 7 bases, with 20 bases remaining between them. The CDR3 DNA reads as TGTGCCAGCAGCTCCAGGGAGGGGGGGAGGAGGAATGAGCAGTTCTTC. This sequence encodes CASSSREGGRRNEQFF.

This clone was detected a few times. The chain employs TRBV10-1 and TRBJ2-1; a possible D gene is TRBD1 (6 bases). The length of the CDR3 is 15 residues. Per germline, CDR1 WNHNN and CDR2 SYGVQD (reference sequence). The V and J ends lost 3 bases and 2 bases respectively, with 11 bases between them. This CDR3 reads CASSDPGAAYNEQFF. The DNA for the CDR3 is TGCGCCAGCAGTGACCCAGGGGCGGCCTACAATGAGCAGTTCTTC.